This T cell receptor (beta chain) was sequenced in a study of T cell responses to AZD1222 COVID-19 vaccine (dated by TCRdb to the early 2020s). For the wider study: Because spike-specific TCR depth and breadth did not differ between the two schedules, AZD1222 recipients who got a second dose at roughly 4 weeks were pooled with those who got a second dose at roughly 12 weeks. A total of approximately 250 trial participants underwent TCR sequencing, of whom about 210 had received two doses of AZD1222 and about 25 had received two doses of the MenACWY control vaccine. Enrollment into the trials was organized by age into subgroups of 18-55, 56-69 and 70-plus years, and those subgroups contained roughly 160, 29 and 62 TCR-sequenced participants, respectively. What the work shows at the level of the full study, not this receptor alone: Reportedly, almost half of the unique spike-specific TCRs recognized epitopes lying outside the regions that are mutated in the B.1.351 and B.1.1.7 variants. Conclusions about previously exposed vaccinees are limited, since just five or six AZD1222 recipients were seropositive for SARS-CoV-2 at baseline. In the small 56-69-year group, the increase in depth fell short of significance, most likely because of low power. Because no day 14 peak-response samples were available, repertoires were characterized only after the peak T cell response. After two AZD1222 doses, spike-specific TCR breadth and depth were significantly higher than at day 0 and than in MenACWY recipients. Participants were mostly white British and included more females than males, and it was suggested by the authors that clonal diversity may have been underestimated. Vaccine-associated CD4 TCRs spanned the whole spike protein, with dominant responses in regions 160-218 and 743-854.

In its sample, this clone was seen once. Its antigen has not been determined. No quality values exist for individual bases; no much larger clone is one base distant. V is cut by 0 bases and J by 5 bases, and the space between the germline ends is 13 bases. Via the germline V gene, CDR1 is SGHAT and CDR2 FQNNGV. The CDR3 sequence holds 15 residues, the cysteine and phenylalanine included. Kept here is only the CDR3 DNA, which spans 45 bases and is read in frame from base 1. The intended sense of this specimen's time point label: baseline before first vaccination. The vaccinee samples were drawn from two UK trials, COV001 and COV002, one of which was a single-blind randomized controlled phase 2/3 trial testing AZD1222 (ChAdOx1 nCoV-19) in healthy adults. Trial participant PBMC samples were collected at day 0 and day 28 after the second dose for TCRbeta chain sequencing. The CDR3 regions of human TCRbeta chains were analyzed by immunosequencing. The paper's data handling went like this. TCRs in the repertoires were compared against a reference library of SARS-CoV-2-specific TCRs that had been generated with the MIRA antigen-specificity platform. Breadth was defined as the fraction of unique TCRs that were SARS-CoV-2-associated. Depth was defined as the fraction of total T cells that were SARS-CoV-2-associated. Using the MIRA data, each spike-specific TCR was mapped to the spike region that the TCR reacts to and placed in a CD4 or CD8 class. Log10-transformed breadth and depth values were compared by one-way ANOVA with Sidak's multiple comparisons tests. The clones in this table, taken by TCRdb from immuneACCESS, are in-frame only. Not every clone is retained; where verified, under half of the shortfall comes from an unresolved V gene, and the cause of the rest is unknown. Clone size and the V and J calls come from that table; the DNA yielded D and trimming. The sample table contains about 140,000 clones; only one count was recorded for around 93% of them. The ten largest clones capture 2.3% of the sample.

The chain is made from TRBV11-2 and TRBJ1-2; the best D guess is TRBD1, with 6 bases matching. The clonotype was recovered from an adult in good health. The sample here was peripheral blood, taken on day 0 of AZD1222 vaccination. The CDR3 corresponds to CASSLDESRGYGYTF. The DNA sequence is TGTGCCAGCAGCTTAGATGAGTCCAGGGGATATGGCTACACCTTC.